This T cell receptor beta chain is from a study of T cells in Graves' hyperthyroidism and ophthalmopathy. The source material, RNA transcripts, was used to amplify TCR beta CDR3 regions. With the HTBI primer set, the TCR CDR3 went through a first round of RT-PCR. TCRdb independently ran MiXCR on the multiplex PCR reads; one entry per CDR3 protein. Of a few hundred thousand distinct CDR3 sequences in the sample, about 15% were seen once. The specimen was blood. The TCR sequence derives from a woman aged 25 to 39 with Graves' hyperthyroidism.

DNA of the CDR3: TGTGCCAGCAGTTTAGAGGGGACTAGCGCCGACTCTGGGGCCAACGTCCTGACTTTC. The encoded protein is CASSLEGTSADSGANVLTF. The V gene is TRBV12-3 or TRBV12-4, the J gene TRBJ2-6, with 10 bases identical to TRBD2. This CDR3 comprises 19 residues. The V segment lost 1 base and the J segment 0 bases; nucleotides outside the gene matches: 6.